A single sample gave rise to the 22 T cell receptor beta chains below, sequenced in a study of T cell repertoires in cytomegalovirus infection. TCRdb redid the calling of the reads with MiXCR, one entry per CDR3 protein. This table holds about 530,000 distinct CDR3 sequences, about 25% found once. Material for sequencing was PBMCs. The receptors stem from a human donor in good health (CMV status not recorded). Some clones in this sample may be carry-over from other donors' samples.

The J gene is TRBJ2-3, the V gene TRBV20-1; TRBD2 matches at 8 bases. V shed 6 bases and J 3 bases; nucleotides not matched to a gene: 17. From germline, CDR1 is DFQATT and CDR2 SNEGSKA (reference sequence). The CDR3 totals 17 residues. CDR3 sequence reads: CSAISGNFAVVTDTQYF. In DNA, the CDR3 is TGCAGTGCCATTAGCGGGAATTTTGCAGTGGTGACAGATACGCAGTATTTT.

The gene calls are TRBV7-2 and TRBJ2-1; D gene unclear. The V and J ends lost 3 bases and 12 bases respectively, with 18 bases between them. Germline values: CDR1 SGHTA, CDR2 FQGNSA. This CDR3 has 14 amino acids. CDR3 region: CASSFYYYPPGQFF. The CDR3 DNA sequence: TGTGCCAGCAGCTTCTATTACTATCCCCCGGGGCAGTTCTTC.

The chain uses TRBV20-1 and TRBJ2-5; D might be TRBD2 (6 bases). The V gene's germline CDR1 is DFQATT and CDR2 SNEGSKA (reference sequence). Trimming left V 0 bases short and J 12 bases short, with 11 bases between. The CDR3 extends over 11 amino acids. In nucleotides, the CDR3 is TGCAGTGCTAGAGATGGATGGGAGGAGTACTTC. It encodes CSARDGWEEYF.

The V and J genes are TRBV11-2 and TRBJ2-3; the match to TRBD2 covers 8 bases. Germline CDR1 SGHAT, CDR2 FQNNGV. V lost 5 bases to trimming and J lost 2 bases; unmatched junction nucleotides: 6. The CDR3 is 15 amino acids. This chain's CDR3 is CASSPLAGYTDTQYF. In DNA, the CDR3 is TGTGCCAGCAGCCCATTAGCGGGATACACAGATACGCAGTATTTT.

This clonotype was detected ten times or more. This chain connects TRBV7-2 to TRBJ1-5; no clear D gene. Trimming shortened V by 5 bases and J by 3 bases, and 14 bases separated the two germline ends. The CDR3 is 15 amino acids. Germline CDR1 and CDR2: SGHTA and FQGNSA. CDR3 loop: CASSISGPNNQPQHF. CDR3 nucleotides: TGTGCCAGCAGCATATCCGGACCCAACAATCAGCCCCAGCATTTT.

This clonotype was found once. The chain carries TRBV12-5 and TRBJ1-2; D is undetermined. Looked up from germline, CDR1 is LGHNT and CDR2 is FRNRAP. This CDR3 spans 16 amino acids. Trimming removed 5 bases from V and 0 bases from J, with 16 bases in between. DNA for the CDR3: TGTGCTAGTGGTCCCACGTTTGGCTCGACTAACTATGGCTACACCTTC. Its protein product is CASGPTFGSTNYGYTF.

The chain links TRBV27 to TRBJ1-6; maybe TRBD1 (6 bases). CDR1 MNHEY and CDR2 SMNVEV come from the germline V gene (reference sequence). The CDR3 sequence is 16 residues long. Between the trimmed V and J ends, which lost 8 bases and 6 bases, there was a span of 20 bases. CDR3: CASQMLPGQSNSPLHF. The CDR3, as DNA: TGTGCCAGCCAAATGCTTCCAGGACAGAGTAATTCACCCCTCCACTTT.

This clonotype was recorded at least ten times. This chain joins TRBV6-2 or TRBV6-3 and TRBJ2-7; 9 positions match TRBD2. The CDR3 consists of 18 residues. The J segment lost 4 bases and the V segment lost 0 bases, leaving 13 bases of the junction unmatched. Germline V gives CDR1 MNHEY, CDR2 SVGEGT. The CDR3 reads CASSYSNMGSGGWYEQYV. CDR3 in DNA: TGTGCCAGCAGTTACTCGAATATGGGTAGCGGGGGATGGTACGAGCAGTACGTC.

The V and J genes are TRBV7-9 and TRBJ1-2; no firm D call. The CDR3 has 15 amino acids. V shed 3 bases and J shed 1 base, with 12 bases lying between them. From germline, CDR1 is SEHNR and CDR2 FQNEAQ (reference sequence). The CDR3 DNA follows: TGTGCCAGCAGCTTCGGGTTGCAGGTTAACTATGGCTACACCTTC. Residues: CASSFGLQVNYGYTF.

V and J are TRBV20-1 and TRBJ1-1; 7 nucleotides line up with TRBD1. V was clipped by 6 bases and J by 5 bases; unmatched bases: 12. Germline V lookup: CDR1 DFQATT, CDR2 SNEGSKA (reference sequence). CDR3 length equals 14 residues. In DNA form, the CDR3 reads TGCAGTGCAACCCGGGACAGAGTAACGACTGAAGCTTTCTTT. It translates to CSATRDRVTTEAFF.

The chain recombines TRBV29-1 with TRBJ2-1; 15 bases are a match to TRBD2. The CDR3 spans 14 residues. Germline V gene data show CDR1 as SQVTM and CDR2 as ANQGSEA. After removal of 6 bases from V and 8 bases from J, the junction contained 5 bases not matched to a gene. This CDR3 is CSVGLAGGPDEQFF. The CDR3 nucleotides are TGCAGCGTCGGACTAGCGGGAGGGCCCGATGAGCAGTTCTTC.

This clonotype was observed a few times. The chain couples TRBV7-8 to TRBJ1-2, with a tentative D call TRBD1 (5 bases). V lost 6 bases and J 0 bases, leaving 20 bases between the germline ends. This CDR3 comprises 17 residues. Germline-derived CDR1 and CDR2 are SGHVS and FQNEAQ. The CDR3 sequence: CASSPARGRAANYGYTF. CDR3 DNA sequence: TGTGCCAGCAGTCCCGCCCGGGGCAGGGCTGCTAACTATGGCTACACCTTC. The full variable domain, its missing parts supplied by reference TRBV7-8 and TRBJ1-2, is GAGVSQSPRYKVAKRGQDVALRCDPISGHVSLFWYQQALGQGPEFLTYFQNEAQLDKSGLPSDRFFAERPEGSVSTLKIQRTQQEDSAVYLCASSPARGRAANYGYTFGSGTRLTVV.

J is TRBJ1-5 and V is TRBV20-1; the D gene is possibly TRBD1 (5 bases). The V gene's germline CDR1 is DFQATT and CDR2 SNEGSKA (reference sequence). V lost 3 bases and J 6 bases, leaving 21 bases between the germline ends. The CDR3 totals 16 residues. In DNA, the CDR3 is TGCAGTGCTAGCGGGGTGGGGCAGGGAAGGATTCAGCCCCAGCATTTT. Translating gives CSASGVGQGRIQPQHF.

The chain recombines TRBV12-3 or TRBV12-4 with TRBJ2-3, with TRBD2 matching over 7 bases. J gave up 2 bases and V 5 bases, and 7 bases lay outside the gene matches. The CDR3 contains 15 residues. The CDR3 DNA follows: TGTGCCAGCAGTGGAGAGCGGGGACCCACAGATACGCAGTATTTT. Protein: CASSGERGPTDTQYF.

The chain couples TRBV7-2 to TRBJ2-3; 10 positions agree with TRBD2. J was trimmed by 6 bases and V by 2 bases; bases with no gene match: 8. CDR1 is SGHTA, CDR2 FQGNSA, per germline. CDR3 size: 16 residues. This chain's CDR3 is CASSLLAGGGVDTQYF. The CDR3 DNA reads as TGTGCCAGCAGCTTATTAGCGGGAGGTGGAGTGGATACGCAGTATTTT. The variable domain in full, with the rest retrieved from reference TRBV7-2 and TRBJ2-3, is GAGVSQSPSNKVTEKGKDVELRCDPISGHTALYWYRQSLGQGLEFLIYFQGNSAPDKSGLPSDRFSAERTGGSVSTLTIQRTQQEDSAVYLCASSLLAGGGVDTQYFGPGTRLTVL.

This clonotype showed up just a few times. V and J are TRBV28 and TRBJ2-5; TRBD2 aligns across 8 bases. Germline values: CDR1 MDHEN, CDR2 SYDVKM. Trimming at V came to 6 bases and at J to 4 bases, leaving 10 bases not matched to a gene. CDR3 length: 15 amino acids. Here the CDR3 reads CASSPREGLGETQYF. The CDR3, as DNA: TGTGCCAGCAGCCCACGGGAGGGCCTCGGAGAGACCCAGTACTTC.

This chain joins TRBV20-1 and TRBJ2-1; TRBD2 agrees at 11 bases. J lost 9 bases, V lost 5 bases, and 12 bases had no gene match. Germline CDR1 is DFQATT and CDR2 is SNEGSKA (reference sequence). CDR3 length: 15 amino acids. This CDR3 reads CSALPSALAGGEQFF. CDR3 coding DNA: TGCAGTGCTCTACCCTCTGCGCTAGCGGGAGGTGAGCAGTTCTTC.

The gene calls are TRBV19 and TRBJ2-2; a weak D match, TRBD1 (5 bases). CDR3 length: 15 amino acids. Per germline, CDR1 LNHDA and CDR2 SQIVND (reference sequence). Deletions cut 5 bases from V and 6 bases from J, with 16 bases between. CDR3 in amino acids: CASSLRVGDSGELFF. The CDR3 DNA is TGTGCCAGTAGTCTCCGTGTAGGGGATTCCGGGGAGCTGTTTTTT.

The table lists this clonotype with many counts. The chain has TRBV7-3 and TRBJ1-2; D might be TRBD1 (6 bases). V was trimmed by 5 bases and J by 4 bases, leaving 17 bases between them. The CDR3 is 15 residues long. The germline CDR1 and CDR2 sequences are SGHTA and FQGTGA. The CDR3 region is CASSEAPGGGYGYTF. DNA for the CDR3: TGTGCCAGCAGCGAAGCTCCCGGGGGCGGCTATGGCTACACCTTC.

In this sample, this clonotype turned up many times. The chain is built from TRBV15 and TRBJ1-2; the D is unclear. Germline assignment: CDR1 LNHNV and CDR2 YYDKDF (reference sequence). The ends were cut back, 0 bases at V and 6 bases at J, with 8 bases in the middle. This CDR3 has 13 residues. CDR3 sequence (DNA): TGTGCCACCAGCAGAGATGGCCGGAATGGCTACACCTTC. Translated, it gives CATSRDGRNGYTF.

The chain combines TRBV7-6 with TRBJ2-3; TRBD2 agrees at 9 bases. The CDR3 consists of 14 residues. The V gene's germline CDR1 is SGHVS and CDR2 FNYEAQ. V lost 5 bases and J lost 4; bases outside the gene matches: 4. CDR3 coding DNA: TGTGCCAGCAGCCTTAGCGGGAGTCCAGATACGCAGTATTTT. Translating it yields CASSLSGSPDTQYF.

With respect to this clonotype: Given a much more abundant clone one base away, this may be a read error. The chain links TRBV7-4 to TRBJ1-1; D not certain. This CDR3 spans 13 amino acids. The V end was cut by 5 bases, the J end by 4 bases, with 11 bases between. Germline CDR1 SGHVT, CDR2 SQSDAQ. Here the CDR3 DNA reads TGTGCCAGCAGCAACAGAGAGGGCACTGAAGCTTTCTTT. Translating it yields CASSNREGTEAFF.